Shown below are 23 T cell receptor beta chains from a single sample sequenced in a study of T cells in Graves' hyperthyroidism and ophthalmopathy. Amplified TCR beta CDR3 regions came from RNA transcripts. RT-PCR in the first round (using the HTBI primer set) targeted the TCR CDR3. A single record per CDR3 protein comes from TCRdb applying MiXCR to the multiplex PCR reads. This table holds 370,000 or so distinct CDR3 sequences, about 14% found once. Material: blood. Receptors originate from a man aged 25 to 40 with Graves' hyperthyroidism that later progressed to Graves' ophthalmopathy.

This clonotype came up many times. The rearrangement uses TRBV20-1 and TRBJ2-3; TRBD2 matches at 15 bases. The CDR3 runs 15 residues. CDR1 is DFQATT and CDR2 is SNEGSKA in the germline V gene (reference sequence). V lost 1 base, J lost 10 bases, and 6 bases stayed unmatched. Here the CDR3 DNA reads TGCAGTGCTAGAGGGGGACTAGCGGGGGGAAATCCGCAGTATTTT. Translation gives CSARGGLAGGNPQYF.

A note on this clonotype: At one boundary the junction diverges from the germline segment, which might be a read error. V usage is TRBV5-1 and J usage is TRBJ1-4, with 7 bases that match TRBD1. Per the germline V gene, CDR1 is SGHRS and CDR2 is YFSETQ. The length of the CDR3 is 14 residues. CDR3 residues: CTSSPTGRNEKLFF. CDR3 sequence (DNA): TGCACCAGCAGCCCGACAGGGCGTAATGAAAAACTGTTTTTT.

This clonotype was detected many times. V and J are TRBV28 and TRBJ2-1; D possibly corresponds to TRBD2 (5 bases). The CDR3 has 16 residues. Trimming cost V 3 bases and J 5 bases, with 17 bases left between them. Looked up from germline, CDR1 is MDHEN and CDR2 is SYDVKM. CDR3 amino acids: CASSLRGPGLHNEQFF. CDR3 sequence (DNA): TGTGCCAGCAGTTTGCGAGGGCCAGGCCTTCACAATGAGCAGTTCTTC.

This clonotype was counted only a few times. The chain employs TRBV12-3 or TRBV12-4 and TRBJ2-3; 9 bases fit TRBD1. The CDR3 sequence is 15 residues long. V lost 5 bases and J lost 4; bases outside the gene matches: 7. The CDR3 here is CASSTDRGGSDTQYF. As DNA, the CDR3 is TGTGCCAGCAGTACGGACAGGGGAGGTTCAGATACGCAGTATTTT.

This clonotype has a count of ten or more. The CDR3 DNA follows: TGTGCCAGCAGCCCGCAGGGGATTACGAACACTGAAGCTTTCTTT. Amino acid sequence: CASSPQGITNTEAFF. The chain carries TRBV3-1 and TRBJ1-1; D possibly corresponds to TRBD1 (6 bases). Trimming took off 4 bases at V and 1 base at J, with 13 bases between the two ends. The length of the CDR3 is 15 residues. The germline CDR1 and CDR2 sequences are LGHDT and YNNKEL (reference sequence).

This chain connects TRBV30 to TRBJ1-2; D remains unclear. The CDR3 extends over 12 amino acids. The V gene's germline CDR1 is GTSNPN and CDR2 SVGIG (reference sequence). Trimming pared 1 base from V and 2 bases from J, leaving 5 bases between. The chain's CDR3 is CAWSGENYGYTF. Here the CDR3 DNA reads TGTGCCTGGAGTGGAGAGAACTATGGCTACACCTTC.

This clonotype came up many times. The chain couples TRBV12-3 or TRBV12-4 to TRBJ2-3; TRBD2 matches at 12 bases. There are 18 residues in the CDR3. V lost 6 bases, J lost 2 bases, and 12 bases stayed unmatched. The CDR3 coding sequence is TGTGCCAGCAGCCTAGGGTTGACTAGCGGGGGATACACAGATACGCAGTATTTT. As protein: CASSLGLTSGGYTDTQYF.

This clonotype was picked up many times. This rearrangement joins TRBV28 to TRBJ2-4; 7 bases align to TRBD1. Losses at the gene ends were 7 bases for V and 0 bases for J; bases not matched to a gene: 3. Looked up from germline, CDR1 is MDHEN and CDR2 is SYDVKM. The CDR3 covers 14 residues. Written as DNA, the CDR3 is TGTGCCAGCATGGGACAGTTAGCCAAAAACATTCAGTACTTC. Amino acid sequence: CASMGQLAKNIQYF.

Ten or more counts support this clonotype. The chain joins TRBV6-2 or TRBV6-3 to TRBJ1-1, with 7 bases aligning to TRBD1. The CDR3 runs 15 residues. V lost 2 bases and J lost 2; bases outside the gene matches: 5. Germline values: CDR1 MNHEY, CDR2 SVGEGT. CDR3 residues: CASSYPDRVNTEAFF. The CDR3 region has the DNA TGTGCCAGCAGTTACCCTGACAGGGTTAACACTGAAGCTTTCTTT.

Points on this clonotype: Since the CDR3 does not end with the conserved phenylalanine or tryptophan, this likely comes from a read error. CDR3 DNA: TGTGCCAGCAGGGGGGGGGGGAGCAATCAGCCCCAGCATCTT. Residues: CASRGGGSNQPQHL. The chain employs TRBV2 and TRBJ1-5, with a weak D call TRBD1 (5 bases). The CDR3 totals 14 residues. Germline V gene data show CDR1 as SNHLY and CDR2 as FYNNEI. Trimming removed 6 bases from V and 1 base from J, with 10 bases in between.

This chain links TRBV6-1 with TRBJ2-7; 10 bases align to TRBD1. Unmatched junction bases numbered 3, after V lost 3 bases and J lost 7 bases. The CDR3 has 13 amino acids. Germline CDR1 and CDR2: MNHNS and SASEGT. For the CDR3, the DNA is TGTGCCAGCAGTGACGGGACAGGGGAAGAGCAGTACTTC. Translating it yields CASSDGTGEEQYF.

This clonotype was counted many times. This chain links TRBV7-9 with TRBJ2-2, with 7 nucleotides matching TRBD1. The CDR3 sequence is 16 residues long. CDR1 is SEHNR and CDR2 is FQNEAQ in the germline V gene (reference sequence). Unmatched junction bases numbered 6, after V lost 4 bases and J lost 1 base. CDR3 DNA: TGTGCCAGCAGCTACCCCCGGGACAGGAACACCGGGGAGCTGTTTTTT. Translation: CASSYPRDRNTGELFF.

There are many counts of this clonotype. The rearrangement links TRBV12-3 or TRBV12-4 to TRBJ1-5; D is uncertain. This CDR3 is 15 amino acids long. The V gene lost 5 bases and the J gene lost 10 bases, with 21 bases spanning the gap. The CDR3 region is CASSHTLEGIGPQHF. The CDR3 coding sequence is TGTGCCAGCAGTCATACCCTGGAGGGAATTGGTCCCCAGCATTTT.

This clonotype was observed many times. The rearrangement links TRBV7-9 to TRBJ2-1; the D is unclear. This CDR3 contains 12 residues. The V gene's germline CDR1 is SEHNR and CDR2 FQNEAQ (reference sequence). Deletions cut 7 bases from V and 0 bases from J, with 4 bases between. The CDR3, as DNA: TGTGCCAGCACTCCCTCCTACAATGAGCAGTTCTTC. It is translated as CASTPSYNEQFF.

Many counts were recorded for this clonotype. J is TRBJ2-7 and V is TRBV7-9, with D tentatively TRBD2 (6 bases). V was trimmed by 1 base and J by 9 bases, leaving 19 bases between them. Germline V lookup: CDR1 SEHNR, CDR2 FQNEAQ (reference sequence). CDR3 length equals 15 residues. CDR3 nucleotide sequence: TGTGCCAGCAGCTTAGTACGGGAGACCTCCTTCCCGCAGTACTTC. It codes for CASSLVRETSFPQYF.

The table lists this clonotype with many counts. The genes are TRBV11-2 and TRBJ2-5; D is unresolved. Trimming stripped 1 base from V and 5 bases from J, with 8 bases between. In germline, CDR1 is SGHAT, CDR2 FQNNGV. CDR3 length: 13 amino acids. CDR3: CASSLGGSETQYF. CDR3 sequence (DNA): TGTGCCAGCAGCTTAGGGGGTAGCGAGACCCAGTACTTC.

This clonotype was detected ten times or more. The genes are TRBV2 and TRBJ2-7, with D possibly matching TRBD1 (5 bases). V was trimmed by 5 bases and J by 5 bases, leaving 10 bases between them. Germline V gene sequence: CDR1 SNHLY, CDR2 FYNNEI. This CDR3 has 12 amino acids. The CDR3 DNA reads TGTGCCAGCAGTTTGGACATGCACGAGCAGTACTTC. Its protein is CASSLDMHEQYF.

This chain uses TRBV7-9 with TRBJ1-2; TRBD1 matches 8 bases. The CDR3 runs 12 residues. Germline V gene sequence: CDR1 SEHNR, CDR2 FQNEAQ (reference sequence). The junction had 4 bases not matched to a gene; V was cut back by 5 bases and J by 8 bases. CDR3: CASSDRGFGYTF. CDR3 bases: TGTGCCAGCAGCGACAGGGGCTTCGGCTACACCTTC. The variable domain in full, with the rest retrieved from reference TRBV7-9 and TRBJ1-2, is DTGVSQNPRHKITKRGQNVTFRCDPISEHNRLYWYRQTLGQGPEFLTYFQNEAQLEKSRLLSDRFSAERPKGSFSTLEIQRTEQGDSAMYLCASSDRGFGYTFGSGTRLTVV.

The sample holds many counts of this clonotype. V is TRBV7-8 and J is TRBJ2-3; unclear D gene. The CDR3 is 14 amino acids. Trimming left V 5 bases short and J 2 bases short, with 11 bases between. Germline lookup yields CDR1 SGHVS and CDR2 FQNEAQ. The CDR3 nucleotides are TGTGCCAGCAGCCCTACCGTACCCACAGATACGCAGTATTTT. It yields the protein CASSPTVPTDTQYF.

A few counts support this clonotype. This chain joins TRBV5-6 and TRBJ1-3; D not certain. V shed 3 bases and J shed 2 bases, with 9 bases lying between them. CDR3 length: 14 amino acids. CDR1 is SGHDT, CDR2 YYEEEE, per germline. The CDR3 loop reads CASSWGGAGNTIYF. The CDR3 DNA follows: TGTGCCAGCAGCTGGGGTGGGGCTGGAAACACCATATATTTT. The variable domain in full, completed from reference TRBV5-6 and TRBJ1-3, reads DAGVTQSPTHLIKTRGQQVTLRCSPKSGHDTVSWYQQALGQGPQFIFQYYEEEERQRGNFPDRFSGHQFPNYSSELNVNALLLGDSALYLCASSWGGAGNTIYFGEGSWLTVV.

This chain links TRBV6-2 or TRBV6-3 with TRBJ1-6; 7 nucleotides align to TRBD1. Unmatched junction bases numbered 9, after V lost 6 bases and J lost 4 bases. The CDR3 sequence is 16 residues long. Germline V gene sequence: CDR1 MNHEY, CDR2 SVGEGT. The CDR3 loop reads CASSLGTEFYNSPLHF. The CDR3 nucleotides read TGTGCCAGCAGCCTGGGGACAGAGTTTTATAATTCACCCCTCCACTTT.

This clonotype was counted a few times. A much larger clone is a single base away; this may be a read error. J is TRBJ1-5 and V is TRBV28, with D maybe TRBD1 (5 bases). Trimming removed 7 bases from V and 6 bases from J, with 16 bases in between. CDR3 length: 14 residues. Germline CDR1 MDHEN, CDR2 SYDVKM. CDR3: CASTTGGGIQPQHF. CDR3 nucleotide sequence: TGTGCCAGCACCACTGGGGGGGGAATTCAGCCCCAGCATTTT.

The sample holds many counts of this clonotype. The rearrangement uses TRBV28 and TRBJ2-7, with D possibly TRBD2 on 6 matching bases. The CDR3 runs 14 residues. The germline CDR1 and CDR2 sequences are MDHEN and SYDVKM. V was cut by 2 bases and J by 5 bases, with 13 bases left in between. The CDR3 protein is CASSLIGGVHEQYF. CDR3 DNA sequence: TGTGCCAGCAGTTTAATCGGAGGGGTTCACGAGCAGTACTTC.